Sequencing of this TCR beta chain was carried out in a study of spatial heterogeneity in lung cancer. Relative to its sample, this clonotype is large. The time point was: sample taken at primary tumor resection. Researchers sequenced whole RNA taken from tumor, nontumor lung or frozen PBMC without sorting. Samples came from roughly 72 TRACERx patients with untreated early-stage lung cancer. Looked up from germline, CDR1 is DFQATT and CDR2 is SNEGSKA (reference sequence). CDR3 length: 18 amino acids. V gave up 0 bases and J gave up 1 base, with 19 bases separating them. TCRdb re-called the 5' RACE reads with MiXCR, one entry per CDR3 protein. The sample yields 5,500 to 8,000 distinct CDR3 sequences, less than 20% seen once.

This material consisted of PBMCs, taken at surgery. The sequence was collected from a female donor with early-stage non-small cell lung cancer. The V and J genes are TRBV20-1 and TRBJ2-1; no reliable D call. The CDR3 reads CSARDISASSASYNEQFF. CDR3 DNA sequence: TGCAGTGCTAGAGATATAAGCGCCTCTTCAGCGTCCTACAATGAGCAGTTCTTC.